One TCR beta chain is described in this entry. What it recognizes is unknown. Time point: week 23, last vaccination. Every vaccination contained 300 ug of the mutant IDH1 20-mer peptide and was paired with topical imiquimod. This entry belongs to a study of a mutant IDH1 vaccine in newly diagnosed glioma. Study background: Initiation of the vaccine course occurred 4-6 weeks after radiotherapy alone, or alongside temozolomide cycles. Therapy received beforehand was radiotherapy, temozolomide, or both, with most patients given both. Notes on the study in general: Top-clonotype changes in peripheral T cells seemed unrelated to pseudoprogression.

TCRdb keeps only in-frame clones here, not all; method: immunoSEQ multiplex PCR. In the table there are about 81,000 clones, roughly 85% of which are singletons. Germline-derived CDR1 and CDR2 are SNHLY and FYNNEI. The ends were cut back, 2 bases at V and 5 bases at J, with 9 bases in the middle. This CDR3 has 13 amino acids. This material consisted of PBMCs, taken from a glioma patient whose treatment included an IDH1 peptide vaccine. The V and J genes are TRBV2 and TRBJ2-5; no clear D. This clonotype was sampled from a man aged 25-45 years with glioma. Some clones in this sample may be carry-over from other donors' samples. CDR3 sequence reads: CASSEIVGETQYF. CDR3 in DNA: TGTGCCAGCAGTGAAATCGTGGGGGAGACCCAGTACTTC.